Following are 26 T cell receptor beta chains from one sample sequenced in a study of tumor-infiltrating lymphocytes in primary liver carcinoma (dated by TCRdb to between 2016 and 2019). These reads were obtained on an Illumina HiSeq 2500. A constant-region primer and ProtoScript II reverse transcriptase were used to reverse-transcribe TCRbeta-specific cDNA from about 0.55 ug total RNA. The TCRbeta libraries were prepared through three rounds of nested multiplex PCR following a slightly modified ARM-PCR procedure. The first two PCR rounds used multiplex TRBV1-TRBV30 forward primers with a Cbeta reverse primer, each for 10 cycles. TCRdb cleaned the public reads at Q25 with fastp, built clones with MiXCR and kept in-frame beta chains. For every CDR3 protein sequence, its rows merge into one entry that carries the most common genes and DNA. Recorded for this sample are around 330,000 distinct CDR3 sequences; 58% of them occurred a single time. Together, the top ten hold approximately 15% of the sample.

RNA from unsorted whole blood was extracted with TRIzol reagent, and germline DNA was obtained with the DNeasy Blood & Tissue kit. The source material was peripheral blood. All receptors derive from a woman between 25 and 40 years old with primary liver carcinoma and hepatitis B virus infection.

This clonotype was seen ten or more times. The chain carries TRBV11-2 and TRBJ2-5; D is tentatively TRBD1 or TRBD2 (5 bases each). Trimming stripped 2 bases from V and 1 base from J, with 17 bases between. The CDR3 runs 17 residues. CDR1 SGHAT and CDR2 FQNNGV come from the germline V gene. In DNA, the CDR3 is TGTGCCAGCAGCTTAAACTCCGGGGCCGAAACCCAAGAGACCCAGTACTTC. Translated, it gives CASSLNSGAETQETQYF.

Worth noting for this clonotype: The junction departs from the called germline gene at one end, perhaps through a read error. The chain carries TRBV5-1 and TRBJ2-7; D gene uncertain. CDR1 SGHRS and CDR2 YFSETQ come from the germline V gene. CDR3 length: 14 residues. CDR3 DNA sequence: TGCGCCACCAGCTTGGGTCCTTACTCCTACGAGCAGTACTTC. This sequence encodes CATSLGPYSYEQYF.

This sequence joins TRBV5-1 and TRBJ2-1, with 7 bases aligning to TRBD2. The CDR3 spans 17 residues. CDR1 is SGHRS, CDR2 YFSETQ, per germline. The trim removed 3 bases at V and 1 base at J, leaving 10 bases unmatched. CDR3 sequence (DNA): TGCGCCAGCAGCTCCGGGAGTCTAGCGGAGTCCTACAATGAGCAGTTCTTC. This gives the protein CASSSGSLAESYNEQFF.

V and J are TRBV18 and TRBJ1-2, with TRBD1 identical over 7 bases. Germline V lookup: CDR1 KGHSH, CDR2 LQKENI. CDR3 length equals 15 residues. The V gene end was trimmed by 1 base and the J gene end by 2 bases; junction bases not matched to a gene: 4. The chain's CDR3 is CASSPLDRANYGYTF. DNA of the CDR3: TGTGCCAGCTCACCACTTGACAGGGCGAACTATGGCTACACCTTC.

This clonotype occurred a few times. The chain employs TRBV12-3 or TRBV12-4 and TRBJ1-3, with no clear D. The germline V and J ends were trimmed by 5 bases and 2 bases, with 13 bases remaining between them. This CDR3 spans 15 amino acids. The CDR3 loop is CASSASAPPGNTIYF. The DNA for the CDR3 is TGTGCCAGCAGTGCCTCGGCTCCCCCTGGAAACACCATATATTTT.

The V call is TRBV5-6, the J call TRBJ1-2; a possible D gene is TRBD1 (6 bases). V lost 6 bases to trimming and J lost 2 bases, with 17 bases between them. This CDR3 contains 15 residues. CDR1 is SGHDT and CDR2 is YYEEEE in the germline V gene. The CDR3 here is CASNYKDRSNYGYTF. For the CDR3, the DNA is TGTGCCAGCAACTACAAAGACAGGAGCAACTATGGCTACACCTTC.

About this clonotype: At one of its ends the junction is not consistent with the germline gene, which may arise from a read error. The chain uses TRBV12-3 or TRBV12-4 and TRBJ2-4; 10 positions agree with TRBD2. The CDR3 totals 15 residues. CDR3 loop: CASSSGRGDKNIRYF. DNA of the CDR3: TGTGCCAGCAGTAGCGGGAGGGGTGACAAAAACATTCGGTACTTC.

Worth noting for this clonotype: This sequence may be a read error, since a much larger clone differs from it by one base. This chain joins TRBV12-3 or TRBV12-4 and TRBJ2-2, with D possibly being TRBD2 (5 bases). The CDR3 has 14 residues. V was clipped by 7 bases and J by 6 bases, with 15 bases between them. The CDR3 nucleotides read TGTGCCAGCATTCCTATTGGTAGCGCCGGGGAGCTGTTTTTT. Translated, it gives CASIPIGSAGELFF.

This clonotype occurred once. The CDR3, as DNA: TGCGCCAGCAGTGAGGGGTCAGGTGTTAGCGGGATTGAGACCCAGTACTTC. It specifies CASSEGSGVSGIETQYF. V gene TRBV10-2 combines with J gene TRBJ2-5; 8 positions match TRBD2. CDR1 and CDR2 from the germline V gene are WSHSY and SAAADI. The trim removed 2 bases at V and 5 bases at J, leaving 13 bases unmatched. The CDR3 consists of 17 residues.

Worth noting for this clonotype: Since no conserved phenylalanine or tryptophan closes the CDR3, a read error is the likely cause. The CDR3 DNA sequence: TGTGCCAGCAGCCAATGGACACGGGGCATAAAAGAGACCCAGTACTTA. As protein: CASSQWTRGIKETQYL. This chain connects TRBV14 to TRBJ2-5; D may match TRBD1 or TRBD2 (5 bases each). V lost 2 bases to trimming and J lost 3 bases, with 16 bases between them. This CDR3 comprises 16 residues. Germline values: CDR1 SGHDN, CDR2 FVKESK.

J is TRBJ2-3 and V is TRBV12-3 or TRBV12-4; perhaps TRBD2 as D (6 bases). The CDR3 runs 13 residues. The V end lost 9 bases, the J end lost 2 bases, and 12 bases lay between the germline ends. The CDR3 nucleotides are TGTGCCAGTACGCCTAGCGACACAGATACGCAGTATTTT. Translated, it gives CASTPSDTDTQYF.

This clonotype appeared a single time. A much larger clone sits a single nucleotide away, making a read error possible. The chain recombines TRBV6-1 with TRBJ2-7; D gene unclear. The CDR3 has 12 residues. Germline CDR1 is MNHNS and CDR2 is SASEGT. CDR3 amino acids: CTSSLMGIEQYF. The CDR3 bases are TGTACCAGCAGTCTGATGGGGATCGAGCAGTACTTC.

On this clonotype itself: The junction differs from germline at one of its ends, possibly a read error. V usage is TRBV5-6 and J usage is TRBJ1-6; D not certain. Germline values: CDR1 SGHDT, CDR2 YYEEEE. The CDR3 is made up of 14 amino acids. The CDR3 here is CASSPNPDNSPLRF. The CDR3 DNA reads as TGTGCCAGCAGCCCTAATCCTGATAATTCACCCCTCCGCTTT.

This clonotype showed up many times. This chain connects TRBV4-3 to TRBJ2-2; 7 positions agree with TRBD2. Trimming removed 0 bases from V and 3 bases from J; junction bases left unmatched: 7. The germline gives CDR1 LGHNA, CDR2 YSLEER. The CDR3 loop spans 17 amino acids. CDR3: CASSQEASGAYTGELFF. The CDR3 nucleotides are TGCGCCAGCAGCCAAGAAGCCAGCGGGGCTTACACCGGGGAGCTGTTTTTT.

This clonotype was counted at least ten times. The chain uses TRBV11-2 and TRBJ2-1; D not resolved. In germline, CDR1 is SGHAT, CDR2 FQNNGV. The CDR3 spans 11 residues. V shed 5 bases and J shed 8 bases, with 7 bases lying between them. This CDR3 reads CASSPFDEQFF. The DNA for the CDR3 is TGTGCCAGCAGCCCCTTCGATGAGCAGTTCTTC.

CDR3 residues: CASSSYTENPYTNEQFF. CDR3 coding DNA: TGTGCCAGCAGTTCCTACACCGAAAACCCTTATACCAATGAGCAGTTCTTC. The V gene is TRBV6-2 or TRBV6-3, the J gene TRBJ2-1; D call uncertain. Germline V gene sequence: CDR1 MNHEY, CDR2 SVGEGT. This CDR3 spans 17 amino acids. Trimming shortened V by 4 bases and J by 6 bases, and 22 bases separated the two germline ends.

As DNA, the CDR3 is TGTGCCAACAGCACTGACAGGGGGAACACTGAAGCTTTCTTT. Protein product: CANSTDRGNTEAFF. This sequence joins TRBV25-1 and TRBJ1-1; TRBD1 aligns across 8 bases. Germline CDR1 is MGHDK and CDR2 is SYGVNS. Trimming removed 10 bases from V and 1 base from J; junction bases left unmatched: 8. The CDR3 is made up of 14 amino acids. Combining the CDR3 with reference TRBV25-1 and TRBJ1-1 gives the whole variable domain EADIYQTPRYLVIGTGKKITLECSQTMGHDKMYWYQQDPGMELHLIHYSYGVNSTEKGDLSSESTVSRIRTEHFPLTLESARPSHTSQYLCANSTDRGNTEAFFGQGTRLTVV.

In regard to this clonotype: Mismatch with germline at one junction end may stem from a read error. The chain couples TRBV11-2 to TRBJ2-1; D remains unclear. The CDR3 loop spans 13 amino acids. Germline values: CDR1 SGHAT, CDR2 FQNNGV. CDR3 protein: CASSLWQARKQFF. The CDR3 region has the DNA TGTGCTAGCAGCTTATGGCAGGCCCGAAAGCAGTTCTTC.

Worth noting for this clonotype: One junction end does not reproduce the germline sequence, and a read error may be involved. The V call is TRBV11-3, the J call TRBJ2-7, with TRBD2 as a possible D gene (7 bases). The CDR3 totals 13 residues. Per the germline V gene, CDR1 is SGHNT and CDR2 is YENEEA. The CDR3 spells CASSDNRDYEQNF. The CDR3 nucleotides are TGTGCCAGTAGCGACAACAGGGACTACGAGCAGAACTTC.

This clonotype came up once. Sequence at one end of the junction differs from germline and may be a read error. The chain carries TRBV11-2 and TRBJ1-5; D not resolved. The CDR3 sequence is 15 residues long. Germline-derived CDR1 and CDR2 are SGHAT and FQNNGV. CDR3 in DNA: TGTGCCAACAGCCCAACGAGAGGAGTGGGTCAGCCCCAACATTTT. Amino acids: CANSPTRGVGQPQHF.

With regard to this clonotype: A much larger clone differs by one base, so this may be a read error. The chain recombines TRBV6-5 with TRBJ1-2; 7 bases are a match to TRBD1. Trimming took 0 bases from V and 5 from J; bases not matched to a gene: 18. This CDR3 comprises 19 residues. The germline CDR1 and CDR2 sequences are MNHEY and SVGAGI. The CDR3 spells CASSYSRTGLTLGTYGYTF. The CDR3 nucleotides read TGTGCCAGCAGTTACTCAAGGACAGGACTCACTCTTGGGACGTATGGCTACACCTTC.

A word on this clonotype: It is likely a read error, because the conserved phenylalanine at the end of the CDR3 is missing. The rearrangement joins TRBV11-2 to TRBJ2-1; D not resolved. V was cut by 6 bases and J by 4 bases, with 13 bases left in between. This CDR3 is built from 14 residues. Germline values: CDR1 SGHAT, CDR2 FQNNGV. CDR3 residues: CASSGFDPYNEQFI. CDR3 DNA sequence: TGTGCCAGCAGTGGGTTCGACCCTTACAATGAGCAGTTCATC.

The chain is built from TRBV11-2 and TRBJ1-2; D not resolved. V gave up 0 bases and J gave up 13 bases, with 12 bases separating them. In germline, CDR1 is SGHAT, CDR2 FQNNGV. There are 12 residues in the CDR3. DNA for the CDR3: TGTGCCAGCAGCTTAGACTGCGTCCTCTTCACCTTC. This sequence encodes CASSLDCVLFTF.

To note about this clonotype: Given a much more abundant clone one base away, this may be a read error. CDR3: CASSLDRWPIGELFF. In nucleotides, the CDR3 is TGTGCCAGCAGTTTAGACAGGTGGCCGATCGGGGAGCTGTTTTTT. This chain connects TRBV12-5 to TRBJ2-2; perhaps TRBD1 as D (6 bases). The CDR3 has 15 amino acids. Per germline, CDR1 LGHNT and CDR2 FRNRAP.

As to this clonotype: At one boundary the junction diverges from the germline segment, which might be a read error. The chain carries TRBV12-3 or TRBV12-4 and TRBJ1-1, with D unresolved. CDR3 size: 16 residues. The CDR3 loop is CTSRNHSRTAGTEAFF. The CDR3 DNA is TGTACCAGCAGGAATCATTCTCGGACGGCCGGAACTGAAGCTTTCTTT.

The genes are TRBV5-6 and TRBJ2-3; D might be TRBD2 (5 bases). CDR1 and CDR2 (germline): SGHDT, YYEEEE. The CDR3 is made up of 12 amino acids. V shed 7 bases and J shed 6 bases, with 12 bases lying between them. CDR3 amino acids: CASGDGVDTQYF. The CDR3 DNA follows: TGTGCCAGCGGCGACGGGGTGGATACGCAGTATTTT.